The 7 T cell receptor beta chains presented below share a single source sample, sequenced in a study of blood T cell repertoires in COVID-19. Profiled with immunoSEQ multiplex PCR; TCRdb holds only in-frame clones, not every one. The sample shows a few hundred thousand clones, 65% to 90% of them seen only once. Sequencing used PBMCs or T cells enriched from blood (not recorded which). Receptors originate from a woman under 30 who had recovered from COVID-19.

The chain recombines TRBV6-6 with TRBJ1-5; TRBD1 aligns across 10 bases. This CDR3 has 15 residues. The V and J ends lost 7 bases and 5 bases, in that order; junction bases with no gene match: 8. The germline V gene encodes CDR1 MNHNY and CDR2 SVGAGI (reference sequence). CDR3 protein: CASNKGGTGDQPQHF. The CDR3 bases are TGTGCCAGCAACAAAGGGGGGACAGGGGATCAGCCCCAGCATTTT.

This rearrangement joins TRBV7-9 to TRBJ2-7; 9 nucleotides align to TRBD2. Trimming cost V 1 base and J 0 bases; bases outside gene matches: 1. Germline lookup yields CDR1 SEHNR and CDR2 FQNEAQ (reference sequence). The CDR3 runs 15 residues. Here the CDR3 reads CASSLGLAVSYEQYF. For the CDR3, the DNA is TGTGCCAGCAGCTTAGGACTAGCGGTCTCCTACGAGCAGTACTTC.

This chain uses TRBV30 with TRBJ1-2; 7 bases are shared with TRBD1. Per the germline V gene, CDR1 is GTSNPN and CDR2 is SVGIG (reference sequence). V trimming: 5 bases; J trimming: 1 base; junction bases outside the gene matches: 13. The CDR3 has 16 amino acids. The CDR3 DNA is TGTGCCTGGGACAAGGACAGGAGGCCCCTTAACTATGGCTACACCTTC. Amino acid sequence: CAWDKDRRPLNYGYTF. Using reference TRBV30 and TRBJ1-2 for the parts outside the CDR3, the full variable domain is SQTIHQWPATLVQPVGSPLSLECTVEGTSNPNLYWYRQAAGRGLQLLFYSVGIGQISSEVPQNLSASRPQDRQFILSSKKLLLSDSGFYLCAWDKDRRPLNYGYTFGSGTRLTVV.

V usage is TRBV10-3 and J usage is TRBJ1-2, with D unresolved. This CDR3 comprises 14 residues. The germline V and J ends were trimmed by 10 bases and 0 bases, with 15 bases remaining between them. Per germline, CDR1 ENHRY and CDR2 SYGVKD. The CDR3 sequence is CATLDGTTNYGYTF. CDR3 bases: TGTGCCACCCTAGACGGCACGACTAACTATGGCTACACCTTC.

This clone came up a few times. V gene TRBV27 combines with J gene TRBJ1-1; 8 nucleotides match TRBD1. From germline, CDR1 is MNHEY and CDR2 SMNVEV (reference sequence). This CDR3 has 13 amino acids. After removal of 3 bases from V and 7 bases from J, the junction contained 4 bases not matched to a gene. CDR3 amino acids: CASSFRTGGEAFF. CDR3 sequence (DNA): TGTGCCAGCAGTTTCCGAACAGGGGGTGAAGCTTTCTTT.

The rearrangement links TRBV6-5 to TRBJ2-6; D is unresolved. Germline CDR1 is MNHEY and CDR2 is SVGAGI. The CDR3 consists of 15 residues. Deletions cut 6 bases from V and 1 base from J, with 10 bases between. The CDR3 DNA reads as TGTGCCAGCAGGTCGGAGAGTTCTGGGGCCAACGTCCTGACTTTC. It translates to CASRSESSGANVLTF.

CDR3 nucleotides: TGCGCCAGCAGTCAACTAGCGGGAAGCACAGATACGCAGTATTTT. It translates to CASSQLAGSTDTQYF. This chain links TRBV10-2 with TRBJ2-3; 10 bases agree with TRBD2. The V gene end was trimmed by 5 bases and the J gene end by 0 bases; junction bases not matched to a gene: 2. Germline V CDR1 and CDR2: WSHSY, SAAADI. The CDR3 has 15 residues.